This TCR beta chain was sequenced in a study of shared clonotypes between healthy human individuals. Method: immunoSEQ multiplex PCR; TCRdb's copy keeps in-frame clones and lacks some. Of about 2.4 million clones listed, 93% were seen once; the top ten hold 0.36%. Trimming removed 4 bases from V and 6 bases from J; junction bases left unmatched: 17. There are 20 residues in the CDR3. The germline CDR1 and CDR2 sequences are ENHRY and SYGVKD. What was sequenced was naive CD4+ T cells from PBMCs. The subset denotes: CD45RA+ positively selected. This chain joins TRBV10-3 and TRBJ2-2, with 13 positions matching TRBD2. The TCR was taken from a man between 18 and 35 years old in good health. Some clones in this sample may be carry-over from other donors' samples. The CDR3 sequence is CAISVSPGTSGNKRAGELFF. The CDR3 coding sequence is TGTGCCATCAGTGTGTCACCCGGGACTAGCGGGAATAAAAGGGCCGGGGAGCTGTTTTTT.